Shown below are 2 T cell receptor beta chains from a single sample sequenced in a study of glioma-infiltrating T cells after dendritic cell vaccination. Time point: after dendritic cell vaccination, including at tumor progression/relapse. The method was immunoSEQ multiplex PCR; TCRdb's version includes in-frame clones alone and lacks a portion of them. Of 50,000 to 70,000 clones in the sample, roughly 80% were seen once. Sequencing was performed on blood, taken after dendritic cell vaccination. Source of these receptors: a human donor with glioblastoma.

This chain connects TRBV18 to TRBJ1-1, with D possibly being TRBD1 (5 bases). In germline, CDR1 is KGHSH, CDR2 LQKENI. The CDR3 totals 15 residues. V dropped 1 base and J dropped 4 bases, with 13 bases sitting between them. CDR3 coding DNA: TGTGCCAGCTCACCACAGATCTACCAGGGCACTGAAGCTTTCTTT. Its translation: CASSPQIYQGTEAFF.

The chain links TRBV7-2 to TRBJ2-7; 7 nucleotides line up with TRBD2. Germline V lookup: CDR1 SGHTA, CDR2 FQGNSA. After removal of 3 bases from V and 8 bases from J, the junction contained 10 bases not matched to a gene. The CDR3 has 14 residues. The CDR3 here is CASSLQSGGSQQYF. CDR3 DNA: TGTGCCAGCAGCTTGCAGTCGGGGGGTTCACAGCAGTACTTC.